The clone carrying this TCR beta chain turned up a few times. Antigen specificity is unknown. The source of the sample is a study of radiotherapy plus CTLA-4 blockade in lung cancer. V was clipped by 3 bases and J by 5 bases, with 10 bases between them. The germline CDR1 and CDR2 sequences are SNHLY and FYNNEI. The CDR3 sequence is 14 residues long. Study outcomes and limitations: Subsequent to radiotherapy plus ipilimumab, tumor-derived TCR clones underwent expansion in blood.

Libraries were prepared by immunoSEQ multiplex PCR; TCRdb keeps only in-frame clonotypes and omits some of them. The sample lists tens of thousands of clones, about 79% occurring once. The V and J genes are TRBV2 and TRBJ2-2, with D perhaps TRBD1 (5 bases). This specimen was peripheral blood, taken from a patient treated with radiotherapy plus ipilimumab. This TCR derives from a human donor with non-small cell lung cancer who had a partial response to radiotherapy plus ipilimumab. Some clones in this sample may be carry-over from other donors' samples. For the CDR3, the DNA is TGTGCCAGCAGTGAGCAAAGGGGAACCGGGGAGCTGTTTTTT. This gives the protein CASSEQRGTGELFF.